These T cell receptor beta chains were read from a single sample in a study of cytomegalovirus exposure and HLA in healthy donors. Method: immunoSEQ multiplex PCR; TCRdb's copy keeps in-frame clones and lacks some. Among roughly 160,000 clones listed, 80% to 90% were seen once. Sample: PBMCs. The receptors were gathered from a man younger than 30 in good health and CMV-seropositive. CDR3s leave out the opening cysteine and the closing phenylalanine or tryptophan. Fields, in order: D gene, V gene, CDR3 protein. The D gene is left open where the match is weak.

D gene: TRBD2; V gene: TRBV5-1; CDR3 protein: ASSPDGLAGTNIQY
D gene: TRBD2; V gene: TRBV14; CDR3 protein: ASSLTGGPGELF
D gene: -; V gene: TRBV30; CDR3 protein: ASSGSSYEQY
D gene: TRBD2; V gene: TRBV6-4; CDR3 protein: ASSEVGGENIQY
D gene: TRBD2; V gene: TRBV2; CDR3 protein: ASSSRTSGATDTQY
D gene: -; V gene: TRBV6-6; CDR3 protein: ASSYGPDGGVEQY
D gene: -; V gene: TRBV7-8; CDR3 protein: ASSSRVSTEQY
D gene: TRBD1; V gene: TRBV27; CDR3 protein: ASKSGTGPTEQY
D gene: TRBD1; V gene: TRBV30; CDR3 protein: AWSPGQGMGYT
D gene: -; V gene: TRBV4-1; CDR3 protein: ASSQAPAGLDTQY
D gene: -; V gene: TRBV11-3; CDR3 protein: ASSPQGIQETQY
D gene: -; V gene: TRBV2; CDR3 protein: ASGGQSYEQY
D gene: TRBD2; V gene: TRBV2; CDR3 protein: ASSDGLADYQETQY
D gene: TRBD1; V gene: TRBV7-2; CDR3 protein: ASRLGGPRTQY
D gene: -; V gene: TRBV5-1; CDR3 protein: ASSFNGGQSNEQF
D gene: -; V gene: TRBV6-5; CDR3 protein: ASSYSSGTGELF
D gene: TRBD1; V gene: TRBV11-2; CDR3 protein: ASSPMRTGGTETQY
D gene: TRBD2; V gene: TRBV7-8; CDR3 protein: ASSLLAGTTGELF
D gene: -; V gene: TRBV5-4; CDR3 protein: ASSFQGNTEAF
D gene: TRBD1; V gene: TRBV5-1; CDR3 protein: ASSPGTGGLADTQY
D gene: -; V gene: TRBV5-1; CDR3 protein: ASSLVPPGAGELF
D gene: TRBD1; V gene: TRBV7-2; CDR3 protein: ASSLGGTGAYEQY
D gene: -; V gene: TRBV7-2; CDR3 protein: ASSLYTGDNSPLH
D gene: TRBD2; V gene: TRBV7-9; CDR3 protein: ASSLIPRLAGYNEQF
D gene: -; V gene: TRBV9; CDR3 protein: ASSGTVLSYNEQF
D gene: -; V gene: TRBV5-6; CDR3 protein: ASSYRAYGYT
D gene: -; V gene: TRBV4-2; CDR3 protein: ASSPSRGTATYGYT
D gene: -; V gene: TRBV5-1; CDR3 protein: ASSPRMSLLNSYGYT
D gene: TRBD1; V gene: TRBV27; CDR3 protein: ASSFRQGTTEAF
D gene: TRBD1; V gene: TRBV5-1; CDR3 protein: ASSLGTGTNTEAF
D gene: TRBD2; V gene: TRBV10-1; CDR3 protein: ASSAASGVSTDTQY
D gene: -; V gene: TRBV18; CDR3 protein: ASSPLKVERTEAF
D gene: -; V gene: TRBV7-3; CDR3 protein: ASSLAAEWSNEQF
D gene: TRBD2; V gene: TRBV11-2; CDR3 protein: ASSWGGDTQY
D gene: -; V gene: TRBV7-2; CDR3 protein: ASSLGPLAQYEQY
D gene: -; V gene: TRBV7-6; CDR3 protein: ASSLRPLDKQETQY
D gene: TRBD2; V gene: TRBV7-2; CDR3 protein: ASSLTSGGTYEQY
D gene: -; V gene: TRBV4-1; CDR3 protein: ASSQDLRGTEQY
D gene: TRBD1; V gene: TRBV4-3; CDR3 protein: ASSQALQGANNEQF
D gene: TRBD1; V gene: TRBV5-8; CDR3 protein: ASSSNRGTEQY
D gene: -; V gene: TRBV19; CDR3 protein: ASSIRGGFYEQY
D gene: -; V gene: TRBV21-1; CDR3 protein: ASSGAQAGGSSGNTIY
D gene: -; V gene: TRBV9; CDR3 protein: ASSVVPTSSYEQY
D gene: TRBD2; V gene: TRBV2; CDR3 protein: ASTKLAGEAGFYTDTQY
D gene: TRBD1; V gene: TRBV6-1; CDR3 protein: ASRDRGYYEQY
D gene: -; V gene: TRBV6-5; CDR3 protein: ASSYGKTGYGDYT
D gene: -; V gene: TRBV7-2; CDR3 protein: ASSPGVGTEAF
D gene: -; V gene: TRBV5-6; CDR3 protein: ASSLGIATDTQY
D gene: -; V gene: TRBV5-1; CDR3 protein: ASSLSGGTRYEQY